This TCR beta chain was observed in a study of long-term antiretroviral therapy in people with HIV. Version v3.0 of the immunoSEQ assay was performed at survey level. Libraries were prepared by immunoSEQ multiplex PCR; TCRdb keeps only in-frame clonotypes and omits some of them. The data show 44,000 or so clones, 90% to 95% seen once. The CDR3 covers 12 residues. Germline lookup yields CDR1 MGHDK and CDR2 SYGVNS. V was shortened by 7 bases and J by 6 bases, with 12 bases between the two germline ends. The chain has TRBV25-1 and TRBJ1-1; D gene ambiguous. The sequence was collected from a woman aged 45-65 years with HIV. The sample here was unsorted PBMCs, taken 3.7 years after starting antiretroviral therapy. The CDR3 sequence: CASISSRAEAFF. The CDR3, as DNA: TGTGCCAGCATTAGTTCACGGGCTGAAGCTTTCTTT.